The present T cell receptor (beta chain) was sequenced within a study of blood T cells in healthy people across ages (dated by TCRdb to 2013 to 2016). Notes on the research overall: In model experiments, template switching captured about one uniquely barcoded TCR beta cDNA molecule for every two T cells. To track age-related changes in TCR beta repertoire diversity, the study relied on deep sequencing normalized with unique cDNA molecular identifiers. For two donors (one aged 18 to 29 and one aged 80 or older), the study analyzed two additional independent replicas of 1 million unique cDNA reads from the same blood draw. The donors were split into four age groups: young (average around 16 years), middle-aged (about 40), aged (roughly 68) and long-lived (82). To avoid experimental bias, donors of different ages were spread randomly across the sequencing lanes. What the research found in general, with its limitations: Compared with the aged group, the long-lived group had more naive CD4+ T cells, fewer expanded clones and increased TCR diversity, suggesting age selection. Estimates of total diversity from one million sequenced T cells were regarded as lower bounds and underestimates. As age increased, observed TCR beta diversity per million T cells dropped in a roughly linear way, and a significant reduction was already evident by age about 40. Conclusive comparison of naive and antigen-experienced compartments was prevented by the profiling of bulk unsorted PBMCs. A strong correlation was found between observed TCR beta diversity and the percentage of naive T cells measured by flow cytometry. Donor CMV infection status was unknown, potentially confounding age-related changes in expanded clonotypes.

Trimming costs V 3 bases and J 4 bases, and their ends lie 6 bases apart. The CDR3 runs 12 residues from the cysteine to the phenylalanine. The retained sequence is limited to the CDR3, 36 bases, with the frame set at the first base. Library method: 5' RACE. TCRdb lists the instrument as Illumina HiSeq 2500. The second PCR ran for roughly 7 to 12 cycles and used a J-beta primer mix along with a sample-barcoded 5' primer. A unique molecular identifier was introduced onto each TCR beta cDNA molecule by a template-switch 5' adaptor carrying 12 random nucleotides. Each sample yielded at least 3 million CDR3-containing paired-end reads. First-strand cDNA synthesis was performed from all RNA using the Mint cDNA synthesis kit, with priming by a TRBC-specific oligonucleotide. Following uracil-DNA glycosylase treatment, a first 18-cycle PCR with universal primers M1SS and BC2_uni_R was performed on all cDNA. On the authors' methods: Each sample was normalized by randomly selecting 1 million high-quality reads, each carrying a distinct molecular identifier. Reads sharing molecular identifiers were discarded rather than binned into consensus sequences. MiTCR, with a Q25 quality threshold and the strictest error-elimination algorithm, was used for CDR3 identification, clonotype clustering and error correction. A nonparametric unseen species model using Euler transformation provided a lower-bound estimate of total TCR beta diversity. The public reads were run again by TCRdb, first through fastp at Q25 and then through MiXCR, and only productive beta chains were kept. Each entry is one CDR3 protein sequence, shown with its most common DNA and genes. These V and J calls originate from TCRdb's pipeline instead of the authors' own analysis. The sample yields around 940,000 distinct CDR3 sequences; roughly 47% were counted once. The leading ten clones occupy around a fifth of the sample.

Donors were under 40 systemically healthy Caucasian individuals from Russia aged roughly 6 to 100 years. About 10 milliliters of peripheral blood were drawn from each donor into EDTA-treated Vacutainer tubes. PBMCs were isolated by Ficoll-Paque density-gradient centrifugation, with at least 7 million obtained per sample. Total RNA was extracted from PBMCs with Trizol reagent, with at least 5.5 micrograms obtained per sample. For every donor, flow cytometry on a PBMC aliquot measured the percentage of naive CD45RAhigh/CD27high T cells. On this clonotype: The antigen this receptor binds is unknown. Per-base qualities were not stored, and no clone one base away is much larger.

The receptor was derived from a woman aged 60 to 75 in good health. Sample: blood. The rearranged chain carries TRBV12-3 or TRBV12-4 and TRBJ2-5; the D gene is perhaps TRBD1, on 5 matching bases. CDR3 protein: CASSFDRETQYF. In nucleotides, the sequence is TGTGCCAGCAGTTTTGACAGAGAGACCCAGTACTTC.